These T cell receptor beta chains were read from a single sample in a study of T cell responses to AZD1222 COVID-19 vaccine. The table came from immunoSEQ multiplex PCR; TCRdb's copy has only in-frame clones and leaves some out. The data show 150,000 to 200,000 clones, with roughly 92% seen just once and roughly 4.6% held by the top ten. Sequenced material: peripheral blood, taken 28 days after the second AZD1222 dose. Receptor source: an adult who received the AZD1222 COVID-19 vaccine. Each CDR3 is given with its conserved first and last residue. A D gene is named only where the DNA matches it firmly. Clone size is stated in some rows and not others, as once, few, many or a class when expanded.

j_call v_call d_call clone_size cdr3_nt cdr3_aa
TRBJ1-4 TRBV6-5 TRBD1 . TGTGCCAGCAGTTTCGGACAGGGGGCTCAGGAAAAACTGTTTTTT CASSFGQGAQEKLFF
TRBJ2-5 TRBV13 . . TGTGCCAGCAGCCTAAGGAGCTCCCAAGAGACCCAGTACTTC CASSLRSSQETQYF
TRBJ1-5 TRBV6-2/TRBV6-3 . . TGTGCCAGCAGTTACTCAGGGGGGAACAATCAGCCCCAGCATTTT CASSYSGGNNQPQHF
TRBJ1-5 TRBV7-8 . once TGTGCCAGCAGCTTCGGGACACACCAGCCCCAGCATTTT CASSFGTHQPQHF
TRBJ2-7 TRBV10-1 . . TGCGCCAGCAGTGAGGGAGGGGGCTCCTACGAGCAGTACTTC CASSEGGGSYEQYF
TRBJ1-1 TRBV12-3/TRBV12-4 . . TGTGCCAGCAGGACAGAGGGCACTGAAGCTTTCTTT CASRTEGTEAFF
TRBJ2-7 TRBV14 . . TGTGCCAGCAGCCCTACCGAAGTGATCGACCCTCGCTACGAGCAGTACTTC CASSPTEVIDPRYEQYF
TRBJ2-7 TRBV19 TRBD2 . TGTGCCAGTAGTATAAGGCTAGCGGGAGTCTACGAGCAGTACTTC CASSIRLAGVYEQYF
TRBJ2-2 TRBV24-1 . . TGTGCCACCAGTAGGGGAACCGGGGAGCTGTTTTTT CATSRGTGELFF
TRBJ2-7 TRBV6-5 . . TGTGCCAGCAGCCCCGGGGGTACAGGGAAATACGAGCAGTACTTC CASSPGGTGKYEQYF
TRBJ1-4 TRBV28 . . TGTGCCAGCAGCCGCCCCTTGGAGACAACTAATGAAAAACTGTTTTTT CASSRPLETTNEKLFF
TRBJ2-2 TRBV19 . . TGTGCCAGTAGCCCTCAGGCCGGGGAGCTGTTTTTT CASSPQAGELFF
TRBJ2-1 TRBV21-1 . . TGTGCCAGCAGCAAAGTCCCCACTAGTTTCCACAATGAGCAGTTCTTC CASSKVPTSFHNEQFF
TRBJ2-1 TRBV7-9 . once TGTGCCAGCAGCTTAGGGACAGTTTCCTACAATGAGCAGTTCTTC CASSLGTVSYNEQFF
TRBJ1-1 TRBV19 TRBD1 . TGTGCCAGTAGTATGGGGACAGGGGGGTTCACTGAAGCTTTCTTT CASSMGTGGFTEAFF
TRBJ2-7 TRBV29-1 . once TGCAGCGTTGCCGATTACGAGCAGTACTTC CSVADYEQYF
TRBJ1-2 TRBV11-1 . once TGTGCCAGCAGCTACGGGGGACGGGCTAACTATGGCTACACCTTC CASSYGGRANYGYTF
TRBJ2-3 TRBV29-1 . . TGCAGCGTCCAAGGACAGAAAACAGATACGCAGTATTTT CSVQGQKTDTQYF
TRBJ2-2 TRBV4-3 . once TGCGCCAGCAGCCCCATGGGAGGTGGCGGTAACGCCGGGGAGCTGTTTTTT CASSPMGGGGNAGELFF
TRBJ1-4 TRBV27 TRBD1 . TGTGCCAGCAGTTTACGGCAGGGGGGAGAAAAACTGTTTTTT CASSLRQGGEKLFF
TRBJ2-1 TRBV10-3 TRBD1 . TGTGCCATCAGTGGACAGGGGGGCTACAATGAGCAGTTCTTC CAISGQGGYNEQFF
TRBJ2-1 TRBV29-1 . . TGCAGCGTTGGCGATCTAGCCCTCTCCTACAATGAGCAGTTCTTC CSVGDLALSYNEQFF
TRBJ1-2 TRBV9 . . TGTGCCAGCAGCGTTACAGGGAGCAACTATGGCTACACCTTC CASSVTGSNYGYTF
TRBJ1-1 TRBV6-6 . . TGTGCCAGCAGCTCCCACATGAACACTGAAGCTTTCTTT CASSSHMNTEAFF
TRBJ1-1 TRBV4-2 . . TGTGCCAGCAGCCACGAAGGGACGCTGAACACTGAAGCTTTCTTT CASSHEGTLNTEAFF
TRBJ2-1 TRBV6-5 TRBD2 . TGTGCCAGCAGTTACTCGAAGCGGGAGTGGGGCGAGCAGTTCTTC CASSYSKREWGEQFF
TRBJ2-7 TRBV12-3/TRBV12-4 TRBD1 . TGTGCCAGCAGCCGTAACAGGGGCTACGAGCAGTACTTC CASSRNRGYEQYF
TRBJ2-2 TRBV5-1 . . TGCGCCAGCGGGGATCCGGGGGCGACCGGGGAGCTGTTTTTT CASGDPGATGELFF
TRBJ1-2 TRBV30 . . TGTGCCTGGAGTGTACCTCCCAACAGCCATGGCTACACCTTC CAWSVPPNSHGYTF
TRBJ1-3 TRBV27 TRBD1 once TGTGCCAGCAGTTTATATCCCCCCACAGGGGTCTCTGGAAACACCATATATTTT CASSLYPPTGVSGNTIYF
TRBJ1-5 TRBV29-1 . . TGCAGCGTTGGCGGTAGCAATCAGCCCCAGCATTTT CSVGGSNQPQHF
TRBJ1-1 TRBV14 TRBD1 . TGTGCCAGCAGCCAATTCGCCGACAGGGTTGGGAACACTGAAGCTTTCTTT CASSQFADRVGNTEAFF
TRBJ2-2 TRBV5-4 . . TGTGCCAGCAGCTTGGGGACCGGCACCGGGGAGCTGTTTTTT CASSLGTGTGELFF
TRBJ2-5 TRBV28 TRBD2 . TGTGCCAGCAGTCCCCTCCGGGGACTAGCGGACCAAGAGACCCAGTACTTC CASSPLRGLADQETQYF
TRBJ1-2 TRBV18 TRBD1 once TGTGCCAGCTCACCCACCCGCGACAGGGCGGGAGGCTACACCTTC CASSPTRDRAGGYTF
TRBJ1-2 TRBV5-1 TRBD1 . TGCGCCAGCACCAGGGGGTCAACAGTCGATGCTAACTATGGCTACACCTTC CASTRGSTVDANYGYTF
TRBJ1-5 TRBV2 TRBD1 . TGTGCCAGCAGTGAAGTAGGGGGCAGGAATCAGCCCCAGCATTTT CASSEVGGRNQPQHF